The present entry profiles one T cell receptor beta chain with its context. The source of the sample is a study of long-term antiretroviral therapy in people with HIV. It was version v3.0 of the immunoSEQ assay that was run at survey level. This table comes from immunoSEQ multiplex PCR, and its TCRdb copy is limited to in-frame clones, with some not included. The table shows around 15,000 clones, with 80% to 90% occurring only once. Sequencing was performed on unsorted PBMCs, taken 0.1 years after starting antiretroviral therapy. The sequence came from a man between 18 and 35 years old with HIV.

The CDR3 reads CASSFGTGAYNEQFF. For the CDR3, the DNA is TGTGCCAGCAGCTTCGGGACAGGGGCCTACAATGAGCAGTTCTTC. V and J are TRBV7-9 and TRBJ2-1, with TRBD1 identical over 10 bases. The CDR3 is made up of 15 amino acids. Looked up from germline, CDR1 is SEHNR and CDR2 is FQNEAQ (reference sequence). V dropped 3 bases and J dropped 2; count of bases not matched to a gene: 1.